The rows below give T cell receptor beta chains drawn from one sample of a study of blood T cell repertoires in COVID-19. Profiled with immunoSEQ multiplex PCR; TCRdb holds only in-frame clones, not every one. The table records 200,000 to 250,000 clones, 83% of them present only once. Sequenced: PBMCs or T cells enriched from blood (not recorded which). The receptor source for this set is a woman in her forties or fifties who had been exposed to COVID-19. CDR3s leave out the opening cysteine and the closing phenylalanine or tryptophan.

v_gene: TRBV5-4
j_gene: TRBJ2-2
CDR3aa: ASSLGSGNTGELF

v_gene: TRBV18
j_gene: TRBJ1-3
CDR3aa: ASSQLDRGDGNTIY

v_gene: TRBV6-5
j_gene: TRBJ2-1
CDR3aa: ASSPRQGIRDEQF

v_gene: TRBV18
j_gene: TRBJ2-7
CDR3aa: ASSLGTGIPYEQY

v_gene: TRBV7-9
j_gene: TRBJ1-4
CDR3aa: ASSSKPSWGGLVDEKLF

v_gene: TRBV5-1
j_gene: TRBJ2-7
CDR3aa: ASSLGWGPYEQY

v_gene: TRBV9
j_gene: TRBJ2-6
CDR3aa: ASSPAPMGRGLMGANVLT

v_gene: TRBV19
j_gene: TRBJ1-1
CDR3aa: ASTTAGSAEAF

v_gene: TRBV5-6
j_gene: TRBJ1-2
CDR3aa: ASSLALGSYYGYT

v_gene: TRBV28
j_gene: TRBJ1-4
CDR3aa: ASSLWGTGVGEKLF

v_gene: TRBV27
j_gene: TRBJ2-4
CDR3aa: ASSQRAGAVAKNIQY

v_gene: TRBV12-3/TRBV12-4
j_gene: TRBJ1-1
CDR3aa: ASTLGGPEAF

v_gene: TRBV5-1
j_gene: TRBJ2-1
CDR3aa: ASSLGTSWSEQF

v_gene: TRBV4-3
j_gene: TRBJ1-1
CDR3aa: ASSQDPSAEAF

v_gene: TRBV21-1
j_gene: TRBJ2-7
CDR3aa: ASGPGTGVYEQY

v_gene: TRBV7-8
j_gene: TRBJ2-2
CDR3aa: ASSPGGGRIYTGELF

v_gene: TRBV7-2
j_gene: TRBJ1-1
CDR3aa: ASSTYPGQGLNTEAF

v_gene: TRBV5-4
j_gene: TRBJ1-2
CDR3aa: ASSLDGNYGYT

v_gene: TRBV5-1
j_gene: TRBJ2-7
CDR3aa: ASSRSAAGGGYYEQY

v_gene: TRBV9
j_gene: TRBJ1-2
CDR3aa: ASSTPDSLYT

v_gene: TRBV12-3/TRBV12-4
j_gene: TRBJ1-1
CDR3aa: ASREPGVEAF

v_gene: TRBV18
j_gene: TRBJ1-2
CDR3aa: ASSPSSNYGYT

v_gene: TRBV2
j_gene: TRBJ1-1
CDR3aa: ARREAAEAF

v_gene: TRBV6-5
j_gene: TRBJ1-3
CDR3aa: ASVWTTSPGNTIY

v_gene: TRBV18
j_gene: TRBJ2-3
CDR3aa: ASSPLPRADTQY

v_gene: TRBV9
j_gene: TRBJ1-6
CDR3aa: ASSEAREGSPLH

v_gene: TRBV10-3
j_gene: TRBJ2-7
CDR3aa: AISFTGGATSEQY

v_gene: TRBV5-1
j_gene: TRBJ1-2
CDR3aa: ASSPRTGNYGYT

v_gene: TRBV28
j_gene: TRBJ2-2
CDR3aa: ASSGVYGVF

v_gene: TRBV18
j_gene: TRBJ2-7
CDR3aa: ASSPWSGQAN

v_gene: TRBV2
j_gene: TRBJ2-3
CDR3aa: ASRGGLPTDTQY

v_gene: TRBV12-2
j_gene: TRBJ1-5
CDR3aa: ASRLPRMFNQPQH

v_gene: TRBV19
j_gene: TRBJ2-5
CDR3aa: ASTRGWAGSVGQETQY

v_gene: TRBV5-1
j_gene: TRBJ2-1
CDR3aa: ASSLSSSGNEQF

v_gene: TRBV5-5
j_gene: TRBJ2-7
CDR3aa: ASSLSLRQDTYEQY

v_gene: TRBV11-2
j_gene: TRBJ2-1
CDR3aa: ASSLVHGGGGEQF

v_gene: TRBV27
j_gene: TRBJ1-2
CDR3aa: ASSTSGTGWGSNYGYT

v_gene: TRBV24-1
j_gene: TRBJ2-1
CDR3aa: ATREDLAGGEDEQF

v_gene: TRBV7-2
j_gene: TRBJ1-1
CDR3aa: ASSSYRGLRLEAF

v_gene: TRBV10-1
j_gene: TRBJ2-5
CDR3aa: ASSESSGLPQY

v_gene: TRBV6-5
j_gene: TRBJ1-2
CDR3aa: ASSYKAEGTYGYT

v_gene: TRBV18
j_gene: TRBJ1-4
CDR3aa: ASSLNRVEKLF

v_gene: TRBV2
j_gene: TRBJ1-2
CDR3aa: ASSEARTGDT

v_gene: TRBV27
j_gene: TRBJ2-5
CDR3aa: ASSPTSGGETQY

v_gene: TRBV19
j_gene: TRBJ1-6
CDR3aa: ASTHTPRVDNSPLH

v_gene: TRBV28
j_gene: TRBJ1-1
CDR3aa: ASSAGNLNTEAF

v_gene: TRBV21-1
j_gene: TRBJ1-1
CDR3aa: ASSKALWGGTGRNTEAF

v_gene: TRBV7-2
j_gene: TRBJ2-7
CDR3aa: ASRSGTSYEQY

v_gene: TRBV6-5
j_gene: TRBJ1-2
CDR3aa: ASSRGTGNNYGYT

v_gene: TRBV18
j_gene: TRBJ1-1
CDR3aa: ASSPRQLNTEAF

v_gene: TRBV6-1
j_gene: TRBJ1-3
CDR3aa: ASSERDRGPNTIY

v_gene: TRBV5-1
j_gene: TRBJ1-5
CDR3aa: ASSLEGDFNQPQH

v_gene: TRBV7-9
j_gene: TRBJ2-3
CDR3aa: ASSKTGDTQY

v_gene: TRBV4-3
j_gene: TRBJ1-2
CDR3aa: ASSQEEQGNYGYT

v_gene: TRBV4-3
j_gene: TRBJ1-3
CDR3aa: ASSQPGVGNTIY

v_gene: TRBV10-3
j_gene: TRBJ1-1
CDR3aa: AISNRDGGTEAF